The source of this T cell receptor (beta chain) is a study of long-term antiretroviral therapy in people with HIV. The wider study: The 2015 immediate-ART recommendation was preceded by the earliest samples by about a decade.

At the survey level, the v3.0 immunoSEQ assay was run. What sequencing targeted per sample was roughly 40,000-50,000 T-cell genomes. Some clones are missing from TCRdb's copy, which holds only in-frame ones; the method was immunoSEQ multiplex PCR. The profile shows tens of thousands of clones, 76% of them singletons. Findings and caveats of the study: No data were available on ART adherence, viral resistance or therapy changes.

This clone was counted only a few times. Its specificity is unknown. The clonotype originates from a woman in her 40s with HIV. The specimen was unsorted PBMCs, collected 0.5 years after starting antiretroviral therapy.

CDR3 bases: TGTGCCAGCAGCGAACAGGTGAACACTGAAGCTTTCTTT. Its protein is CASSEQVNTEAFF. The V gene is TRBV11-3, the J gene TRBJ1-1; TRBD1 might be the D (5 bases). Germline CDR1 SGHNT, CDR2 YENEEA. The CDR3 extends over 13 amino acids. V was pared by 5 bases and J by 0 bases, with 7 bases between.